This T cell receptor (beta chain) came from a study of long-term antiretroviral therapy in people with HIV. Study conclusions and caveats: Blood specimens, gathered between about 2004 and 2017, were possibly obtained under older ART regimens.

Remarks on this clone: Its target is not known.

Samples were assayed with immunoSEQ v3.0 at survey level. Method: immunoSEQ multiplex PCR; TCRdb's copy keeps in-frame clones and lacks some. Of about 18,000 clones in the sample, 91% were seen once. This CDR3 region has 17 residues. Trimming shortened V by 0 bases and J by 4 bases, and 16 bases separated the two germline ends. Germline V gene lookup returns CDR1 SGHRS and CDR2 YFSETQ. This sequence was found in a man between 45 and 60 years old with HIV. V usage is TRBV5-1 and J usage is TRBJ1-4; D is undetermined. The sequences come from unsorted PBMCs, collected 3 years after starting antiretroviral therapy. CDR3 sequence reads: CASSLAGPQQFNEKLFF. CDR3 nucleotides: TGCGCCAGCAGCTTGGCAGGTCCGCAACAGTTTAATGAAAAACTGTTTTTT.